This T cell receptor beta chain was captured in a study of blood T cell repertoires in COVID-19. Across the study: The study drew acute and convalescent COVID-19 samples from the United States, Italy and Spain.

The germline CDR1 and CDR2 sequences are SGDLS and YYNGEE. V gave up 3 bases and J gave up 4 bases; unmatched junction bases: 9. This CDR3 spans 16 amino acids. Authors' data handling: Reference gene primer amplification gave nucleated cell count estimates. Assay used: immunoSEQ multiplex PCR; TCRdb lists only in-frame clones, some missing. The V and J calls and clone size are taken from that table; D and trimming were inferred from the DNA. The data show about 390,000 clones, around 87% seen once. The source of this sequence is a woman aged 60-75 years with COVID-19, enrolled during active disease. The sequencing sample was made of peripheral blood. The V and J genes are TRBV9 and TRBJ1-2, with TRBD1 matching over 10 bases. CDR3 amino acids: CASSEGEDRGPYGYTF. The CDR3 nucleotides are TGTGCCAGCAGCGAGGGTGAAGACAGGGGGCCCTATGGCTACACCTTC.